These 32 T cell receptor beta chains share one sample of origin, sequenced in a study of cytomegalovirus exposure and HLA in healthy donors. The primer mix had 60 Vbeta and 13 Jbeta primers. Clones were read by immunoSEQ multiplex PCR, and TCRdb kept only the in-frame ones, dropping some. The repertoire holds 120,000 to 150,000 clones, with roughly 62% as singletons. Sequencing was performed on PBMCs. These receptors all stem from a man in his 60s in good health and CMV-seronegative.

The gene calls are TRBV5-6 and TRBJ1-4; 8 bases match TRBD1. Losses at the gene ends were 0 bases for V and 3 bases for J; bases not matched to a gene: 4. Germline values: CDR1 SGHDT, CDR2 YYEEEE. The CDR3 consists of 16 residues. CDR3 protein: CASSLAGTGPNEKLFF. The CDR3 bases are TGTGCCAGCAGCTTGGCTGGGACAGGTCCTAATGAAAAACTGTTTTTT.

This sequence joins TRBV7-2 and TRBJ1-1; TRBD1 might be the D (5 bases). V dropped 5 bases and J dropped 5 bases, with 15 bases sitting between them. The CDR3 length is 14 residues. The germline V gene encodes CDR1 SGHTA and CDR2 FQGNSA. The chain's CDR3 is CASSRTRMDTEAFF. The CDR3 DNA reads as TGTGCCAGCAGCCGGACACGGATGGATACTGAAGCTTTCTTT.

This chain uses TRBV28 with TRBJ2-7; 10 bases agree with TRBD1. Germline-derived CDR1 and CDR2 are MDHEN and SYDVKM. The CDR3 contains 16 residues. Trimming removed 6 bases from V and 3 bases from J; junction bases left unmatched: 11. CDR3 residues: CASSFGGTGVNYEQYF. The CDR3 coding sequence is TGTGCCAGCAGCTTTGGAGGGACAGGGGTAAACTACGAGCAGTACTTC.

V and J are TRBV2 and TRBJ2-5, with D possibly matching TRBD2 (8 bases). With the DNA end fitting TRBJ2-7 better, the J assignment may be wrong. Germline V gene lookup returns CDR1 SNHLY and CDR2 FYNNEI. The CDR3 length is 14 residues. The CDR3 bases are TGTGCCGGGGGGGACAGCGGGAGTTCCTACGAGCAGTACTTC. Its protein is CAGGDSGSSYEQYF.

This clone was recorded once. V usage is TRBV7-9 and J usage is TRBJ1-2; D not certain. CDR1 is SEHNR, CDR2 FQNEAQ, per germline (reference sequence). CDR3 size: 13 residues. V gave up 0 bases and J gave up 8 bases, with 10 bases separating them. The CDR3 loop is CASSLAGEEGYTF. The CDR3 DNA reads as TGTGCCAGCAGCTTAGCGGGAGAGGAGGGCTACACCTTC.

This sequence joins TRBV28 and TRBJ1-1, with D possibly being TRBD1 (5 bases). CDR3 length equals 13 residues. Trimming pared 9 bases from V and 6 bases from J, leaving 17 bases between. Per germline, CDR1 MDHEN and CDR2 SYDVKM. DNA for the CDR3: TGTGCCAGTGGCCCCGGACATCTCTCTGAAGCTTTCTTT. Translating it yields CASGPGHLSEAFF.

CDR3 coding DNA: TGTGCCAGCAGCGAACTAGCGGGAGGGCCTACTGGGGCCAACGTCCTGACTTTC. It encodes CASSELAGGPTGANVLTF. V is TRBV9 and J is TRBJ2-6; the match to TRBD2 covers 13 bases. Germline V gene data show CDR1 as SGDLS and CDR2 as YYNGEE. This CDR3 is 18 amino acids long. V dropped 3 bases and J dropped 2; count of bases not matched to a gene: 5.

The chain carries TRBV2 and TRBJ2-7; no firm D call. Trimming stripped 1 base from V and 0 bases from J, with 7 bases between. Germline CDR1 reads SNHLY; CDR2 reads FYNNEI. This CDR3 region has 14 residues. Here the CDR3 reads CASSEGVLSYEQYF. DNA for the CDR3: TGTGCCAGCAGTGAAGGTGTCCTCTCCTACGAGCAGTACTTC.

This chain joins TRBV4-3 and TRBJ2-2, with TRBD2 identical over 14 bases. Germline assignment: CDR1 LGHNA and CDR2 YSLEER. The trim removed 2 bases at V and 4 bases at J, leaving 3 bases unmatched. The length of the CDR3 is 17 residues. CDR3 DNA: TGCGCCAGCAGCCAAAGTGGACTAGCGGGAGGCACCGGGGAGCTGTTTTTT. Translated, it gives CASSQSGLAGGTGELFF.

The chain joins TRBV19 to TRBJ1-5; 10 nucleotides agree with TRBD1. The CDR3 loop spans 16 amino acids. The germline gives CDR1 LNHDA, CDR2 SQIVND (reference sequence). V shed 5 bases, J shed 6 bases, and the junction held 10 bases outside the gene matches. The CDR3 sequence is CASSPQTGGAGQPQHF. CDR3 sequence (DNA): TGTGCCAGTAGTCCTCAGACAGGGGGCGCGGGTCAGCCCCAGCATTTT.

This clone was counted once. The chain is built from TRBV19 and TRBJ2-5, with D uncertain. The DNA end lines up better with TRBJ2-7; the J call may be wrong. This CDR3 has 15 residues. The V gene's germline CDR1 is LNHDA and CDR2 SQIVND (reference sequence). CDR3 region: CASSISYADNYEQYF. In DNA, the CDR3 is TGTGCCAGTAGTATTTCATATGCCGACAATTACGAGCAGTACTTC.

The chain uses TRBV19 and TRBJ2-1; no clear D gene. Germline CDR1 and CDR2: LNHDA and SQIVND (reference sequence). V was shortened by 1 base and J by 0 bases, with 10 bases between the two germline ends. The CDR3 is 16 residues long. The CDR3 loop is CASSIVTSLSYNEQFF. For the CDR3, the DNA is TGTGCCAGTAGTATAGTAACGAGTCTCTCCTACAATGAGCAGTTCTTC. Combining the CDR3 with reference TRBV19 and TRBJ2-1 gives the whole variable domain DGGITQSPKYLFRKEGQNVTLSCEQNLNHDAMYWYRQDPGQGLRLIYYSQIVNDFQKGDIAEGYSVSREKKESFPLTVTSAQKNPTAFYLCASSIVTSLSYNEQFFGPGTRLTVL.

This clone was seen a handful of times. This chain links TRBV29-1 with TRBJ2-5; 8 positions match TRBD2. Unmatched junction bases numbered 2, after V lost 4 bases and J lost 4 bases. Germline V CDR1 and CDR2: SQVTM, ANQGSEA. The CDR3 consists of 12 residues. CDR3 nucleotide sequence: TGCAGCGTTGTTCTAGCGGGAGAGACCCAGTACTTC. Encoded protein: CSVVLAGETQYF.

V gene TRBV19 combines with J gene TRBJ2-1; 15 bases line up with TRBD2. This CDR3 region has 15 residues. The J segment lost 8 bases and the V segment lost 8 bases, leaving 7 bases of the junction unmatched. Looked up from germline, CDR1 is LNHDA and CDR2 is SQIVND (reference sequence). CDR3 sequence: CASRGLAGGGDEQFF. The CDR3 DNA reads as TGTGCCAGTCGGGGACTAGCGGGAGGAGGGGATGAGCAGTTCTTC.

V is TRBV7-2 and J is TRBJ2-7, with D tentatively TRBD2 (6 bases). CDR1 is SGHTA and CDR2 is FQGNSA in the germline V gene. The CDR3 spans 13 residues. Trimming stripped 1 base from V and 5 bases from J, with 9 bases between. The CDR3 is CASSLGREDEQYF. The CDR3 DNA is TGTGCCAGCAGCTTAGGCAGGGAGGACGAGCAGTACTTC.

The genes are TRBV5-1 and TRBJ1-4; weak D call: TRBD1 (6 bases). CDR3 length equals 18 residues. Looked up from germline, CDR1 is SGHRS and CDR2 is YFSETQ. V was trimmed by 3 bases and J by 0 bases, leaving 18 bases between them. In nucleotides, the CDR3 is TGCGCCAGCAGCTCGGGACTAACAGGGAAAGCAACTAATGAAAAACTGTTTTTT. Translated: CASSSGLTGKATNEKLFF.

The chain recombines TRBV6-6 with TRBJ2-7; a possible D gene is TRBD2 (5 bases). Trimming removed 5 bases at V and 0 bases at J, with 11 bases between. CDR1 is MNHNY and CDR2 is SVGAGI in the germline V gene (reference sequence). The CDR3 is made up of 14 amino acids. The DNA of the CDR3 is TGTGCCAGCAGTGCACTAGACTCCTCCTACGAGCAGTACTTC. This encodes CASSALDSSYEQYF.

V is TRBV27 and J is TRBJ1-5, with TRBD1 as a possible D gene (6 bases). This CDR3 has 16 residues. CDR1 MNHEY and CDR2 SMNVEV come from the germline V gene (reference sequence). Trimming removed 5 bases at V and 0 bases at J, with 14 bases between. The CDR3 nucleotides read TGTGCCAGCAGTCCGAAGACAGGATATAGCAATCAGCCCCAGCATTTT. As protein: CASSPKTGYSNQPQHF.

The chain combines TRBV6-1 with TRBJ1-5; TRBD1 matches at 8 bases. There are 16 residues in the CDR3. J was trimmed by 2 bases and V by 0 bases; bases with no gene match: 3. CDR1 is MNHNS, CDR2 SASEGT, per germline. The CDR3 coding sequence is TGTGCCAGCAGTGAAGCGGCAGGGGGCGGCAATCAGCCCCAGCATTTT. Translation gives CASSEAAGGGNQPQHF.

The CDR3: CASSQEGTSGRSETQYF. The CDR3 DNA is TGCGCCAGCAGCCAAGAAGGGACTAGCGGGAGATCGGAGACCCAGTACTTC. V usage is TRBV4-1 and J usage is TRBJ2-5; 14 positions match TRBD2. CDR1 and CDR2 (germline): MGHRA, YSYEKL. The CDR3 covers 17 residues. V was clipped by 0 bases and J by 5 bases; unmatched bases: 5.

The chain links TRBV18 to TRBJ1-5; 10 bases agree with TRBD1. V lost 3 bases, J lost 2 bases, and 4 bases stayed unmatched. The CDR3 loop spans 16 amino acids. Germline CDR1 and CDR2: KGHSH and LQKENI. The CDR3, as DNA: TGTGCCAGCTCACCGACAGGGGGCGGCGGCAATCAGCCCCAGCATTTT. It encodes CASSPTGGGGNQPQHF.

The CDR3 DNA is TGTGCCTGGAGGAAGGGGGCTGGAAACACCATATATTTT. Amino acid sequence: CAWRKGAGNTIYF. The J gene is TRBJ1-3, the V gene TRBV30; possible D gene TRBD1, 6 bases. V dropped 3 bases and J dropped 2 bases, with 8 bases sitting between them. CDR1 is GTSNPN, CDR2 SVGIG, per germline (reference sequence). The CDR3 consists of 13 residues.

This chain joins TRBV11-2 and TRBJ2-7; perhaps TRBD2 as D (6 bases). Germline CDR1 SGHAT, CDR2 FQNNGV. This CDR3 spans 15 amino acids. V lost 0 bases and J lost 3, with 12 bases in between. CDR3 in DNA: TGTGCCAGCAGCTTAGATGGGACTTTTGGCTACGAGCAGTACTTC. This sequence encodes CASSLDGTFGYEQYF.

This chain links TRBV6-5 with TRBJ1-5, with a weak D call TRBD1 (5 bases). This CDR3 contains 15 residues. Germline V gives CDR1 MNHEY, CDR2 SVGAGI. V was trimmed by 4 bases and J by 2 bases, leaving 12 bases between them. The CDR3 DNA is TGTGCCAGCAGTTCCCCAGGGAAAGGCAATCAGCCCCAGCATTTT. This gives the protein CASSSPGKGNQPQHF.

The rearrangement links TRBV23-1 to TRBJ2-1, with D possibly being TRBD2 (7 bases). TRBV23-1 is classed as an ORF, of uncertain function. This CDR3 region has 17 residues. V was pared by 4 bases and J by 4 bases, with 20 bases between. The CDR3 region has the DNA TGCGCCAGCAGTCCAAGGAAGTCGGGGGGCCTTTACAATGAGCAGTTCTTC. Translation gives CASSPRKSGGLYNEQFF.

In its sample, this clone was seen a few times. The gene calls are TRBV6-5 and TRBJ1-1; D unclear. V was clipped by 1 base and J by 1 base, with 10 bases between them. There are 15 residues in the CDR3. Per germline, CDR1 MNHEY and CDR2 SVGAGI. The CDR3 nucleotides read TGTGCCAGCAGTTACTACGGGTCTGGGAACACTGAAGCTTTCTTT. It is translated as CASSYYGSGNTEAFF.

The chain couples TRBV19 to TRBJ1-2; D call uncertain. Germline assignment: CDR1 LNHDA and CDR2 SQIVND (reference sequence). The CDR3 consists of 13 residues. V was shortened by 0 bases and J by 6 bases, with 8 bases between the two germline ends. CDR3 amino acids: CASSIDLEDGYTF. DNA for the CDR3: TGTGCCAGTAGTATAGACTTAGAAGATGGCTACACCTTC.

This chain uses TRBV14 with TRBJ2-1, with D maybe TRBD1 (6 bases). V shed 0 bases and J shed 4 bases, with 13 bases lying between them. The CDR3 runs to 16 residues. From germline, CDR1 is SGHDN and CDR2 FVKESK. As DNA, the CDR3 is TGTGCCAGCAGCCAAGACAGGGGAAGGGTATACAATGAGCAGTTCTTC. Translated: CASSQDRGRVYNEQFF. The full variable domain, completed using reference TRBV14 and TRBJ2-1, is EAGVTQFPSHSVIEKGQTVTLRCDPISGHDNLYWYRRVMGKEIKFLLHFVKESKQDESGMPNNRFLAERTGGTYSTLKVQPAELEDSGVYFCASSQDRGRVYNEQFFGPGTRLTVL.

The gene calls are TRBV9 and TRBJ2-1; TRBD2 aligns across 9 bases. The length of the CDR3 is 16 residues. Trimming removed 1 base from V and 10 bases from J; junction bases left unmatched: 12. Germline V gives CDR1 SGDLS, CDR2 YYNGEE. This chain's CDR3 is CASSVQAGGHPMEQFF. For the CDR3, the DNA is TGTGCCAGCAGCGTACAAGCGGGAGGCCACCCAATGGAGCAGTTCTTC.

This clone was seen a few times. The chain uses TRBV5-4 and TRBJ2-7; 9 bases fit TRBD2. The junction had 2 bases not matched to a gene; V was cut back by 1 base and J by 0 bases. The CDR3 length is 15 residues. CDR1 SGHNT and CDR2 YYREEE come from the germline V gene (reference sequence). The CDR3 DNA follows: TGTGCCAGCAGCTTGCCTAGCGGGGTCTCCTACGAGCAGTACTTC. Residues: CASSLPSGVSYEQYF.

The sample holds a few counts of this clone. In nucleotides, the CDR3 is TGCGCCAGCAGCCCCTCAGGGACAAGCCTCAATCAGCCCCAGCATTTT. Its translation: CASSPSGTSLNQPQHF. The chain uses TRBV5-1 and TRBJ1-5; D is perhaps TRBD1 (6 bases). Germline V lookup: CDR1 SGHRS, CDR2 YFSETQ. The CDR3 spans 16 residues. V was pared by 4 bases and J by 3 bases, with 17 bases between. The complete variable domain, with remaining parts taken from reference TRBV5-1 and TRBJ1-5, reads KAGVTQTPRYLIKTRGQQVTLSCSPISGHRSVSWYQQTPGQGLQFLFEYFSETQRNKGNFPGRFSGRQFSNSRSEMNVSTLELGDSALYLCASSPSGTSLNQPQHFGDGTRLSIL.

This clone was detected only once. The rearrangement uses TRBV7-3 and TRBJ2-1; 10 bases align to TRBD2. The V and J ends lost 2 bases and 8 bases, in that order; junction bases with no gene match: 12. The CDR3 is 17 amino acids. Germline assignment: CDR1 SGHTA and CDR2 FQGTGA. This chain's CDR3 is CASSLGPPSGSGDEQFF. In nucleotides, the CDR3 is TGTGCCAGCAGCTTAGGGCCTCCTAGCGGGAGTGGGGATGAGCAGTTCTTC. The whole variable domain, remainder taken from reference TRBV7-3 and TRBJ2-1, is GAGVSQTPSNKVTEKGKYVELRCDPISGHTALYWYRQSLGQGPEFLIYFQGTGAADDSGLPNDRFFAVRPEGSVSTLKIQRTERGDSAVYLCASSLGPPSGSGDEQFFGPGTRLTVL.